The 27 T cell receptor beta chains given below trace back to one sample, sequenced in a study of radiotherapy plus CTLA-4 blockade in lung cancer. Assay used: immunoSEQ multiplex PCR; TCRdb lists only in-frame clones, some missing. The profile shows about 66,000 clones, roughly four fifths of them singletons. Sequencing used peripheral blood, obtained from a patient treated with radiotherapy plus ipilimumab. The receptors were sampled from a human donor with non-small cell lung cancer who had a partial response to radiotherapy plus ipilimumab.

The CDR3 DNA sequence: TGTGCCAGCTCACCGCGGGACCGCAGCTCTGGAAACACCATATATTTT. Amino acid sequence: CASSPRDRSSGNTIYF. The chain links TRBV18 to TRBJ1-3; TRBD1 might be the D (5 bases). Trimming shortened V by 3 bases and J by 0 bases, and 12 bases separated the two germline ends. The CDR3 totals 16 residues. Germline V gene lookup returns CDR1 KGHSH and CDR2 LQKENI.

V gene TRBV4-1 combines with J gene TRBJ2-7; the match to TRBD1 covers 8 bases. This CDR3 contains 15 residues. Losses at the gene ends were 1 base for V and 2 bases for J; bases not matched to a gene: 4. Germline CDR1 and CDR2: MGHRA and YSYEKL. The DNA for the CDR3 is TGCGCCAGCAGCCAAGCCGGGACAGGCACCTACGAGCAGTACTTC. This encodes CASSQAGTGTYEQYF.

The chain joins TRBV27 to TRBJ2-5; no firm D call. V was clipped by 6 bases and J by 5 bases, with 10 bases between them. The germline V gene has CDR1 MNHEY and CDR2 SMNVEV (reference sequence). This CDR3 comprises 12 residues. The CDR3, as DNA: TGTGCCAGCAGCCCCAACACGGAGACCCAGTACTTC. Its translation is CASSPNTETQYF.

J is TRBJ2-6 and V is TRBV10-2, with 10 bases matching TRBD1. CDR1 and CDR2 from the germline V gene are WSHSY and SAAADI. This CDR3 has 18 residues. Unmatched junction bases numbered 11, after V lost 6 bases and J lost 3 bases. The CDR3 DNA reads TGCGCCAGCAGCTCCCGCGGGACAGGGGACGTTGGGGCCAACGTCCTGACTTTC. This codes for CASSSRGTGDVGANVLTF.

In its sample, this clone was seen a few times. V and J are TRBV29-1 and TRBJ2-7; TRBD2 might be the D (5 bases). The germline CDR1 and CDR2 sequences are SQVTM and ANQGSEA. Trimming removed 8 bases from V and 6 bases from J, with 17 bases in between. The CDR3 sequence is 12 residues long. The CDR3 nucleotides read TGCAGCTCCACGGTCGCGGGCAGCGAGCAGTACTTC. Translated, it gives CSSTVAGSEQYF.

V usage is TRBV7-3 and J usage is TRBJ2-3; TRBD1 might be the D (6 bases). The V gene's germline CDR1 is SGHTA and CDR2 FQGTGA. There are 13 residues in the CDR3. The V gene lost 4 bases and the J gene lost 5 bases, with 10 bases spanning the gap. The CDR3 protein is CASSSGQKDTQYF. The CDR3 bases are TGTGCCAGCAGCTCCGGACAGAAAGATACGCAGTATTTT.

The chain uses TRBV11-3 and TRBJ2-1; TRBD1 matches at 9 bases. The J segment lost 6 bases and the V segment lost 4 bases, leaving 19 bases of the junction unmatched. This CDR3 region has 19 residues. CDR1 and CDR2 from the germline V gene are SGHNT and YENEEA. The CDR3 sequence is CASSWGQGKAGPGFNEQFF. The CDR3 nucleotides read TGTGCCAGCAGCTGGGGACAGGGCAAGGCGGGCCCAGGGTTCAATGAGCAGTTCTTC.

The chain has TRBV7-9 and TRBJ2-3, with 10 positions matching TRBD2. J lost 2 bases, V lost 5 bases, and 4 bases had no gene match. The CDR3 covers 15 residues. The germline gives CDR1 SEHNR, CDR2 FQNEAQ (reference sequence). CDR3 bases: TGTGCCAGCAGCCCTAGCGGGAGCACCACAGATACGCAGTATTTT. Its translation is CASSPSGSTTDTQYF. The full variable domain, with the rest looked up from reference TRBV7-9 and TRBJ2-3, is DTGVSQNPRHKITKRGQNVTFRCDPISEHNRLYWYRQTLGQGPEFLTYFQNEAQLEKSRLLSDRFSAERPKGSFSTLEIQRTEQGDSAMYLCASSPSGSTTDTQYFGPGTRLTVL.

The rearrangement joins TRBV5-1 to TRBJ2-7, with 8 bases identical to TRBD2. V shed 6 bases and J 3 bases; nucleotides not matched to a gene: 14. Germline CDR1 SGHRS, CDR2 YFSETQ. This CDR3 region has 16 residues. The CDR3 sequence is CASTFGGAGALYEQYF. CDR3 nucleotides: TGCGCCAGCACCTTTGGCGGAGCGGGAGCGCTCTACGAGCAGTACTTC.

The chain uses TRBV28 and TRBJ2-1; 10 bases agree with TRBD2. The CDR3 extends over 15 amino acids. V lost 6 bases, J lost 0 bases, and 2 bases stayed unmatched. Germline lookup yields CDR1 MDHEN and CDR2 SYDVKM. DNA of the CDR3: TGTGCCAGCAGATCTAGCGGGAGCTCCTACAATGAGCAGTTCTTC. Amino acid sequence: CASRSSGSSYNEQFF.

This chain uses TRBV4-1 with TRBJ2-3; no clear D. Looked up from germline, CDR1 is MGHRA and CDR2 is YSYEKL. Trimming pared 0 bases from V and 2 bases from J, leaving 9 bases between. The CDR3 has 15 residues. CDR3 sequence: CASSQDERDTDTQYF. CDR3 coding DNA: TGCGCCAGCAGCCAAGACGAGCGCGACACAGATACGCAGTATTTT.

The CDR3 is CASSLGQQYEQYF. CDR3 DNA sequence: TGCGCCAGCAGCTTGGGACAGCAGTACGAGCAGTACTTC. The rearrangement joins TRBV5-1 to TRBJ2-7; D perhaps matches TRBD1 (5 bases). CDR1 is SGHRS and CDR2 is YFSETQ in the germline V gene. The ends were cut back, 0 bases at V and 4 bases at J, with 8 bases in the middle. This CDR3 contains 13 residues.

This sequence joins TRBV7-8 and TRBJ1-5; 9 bases line up with TRBD1. The CDR3 totals 17 residues. The germline CDR1 and CDR2 sequences are SGHVS and FQNEAQ. Trimming at V came to 5 bases and at J to 7 bases, leaving 15 bases not matched to a gene. CDR3 bases: TGTGCCAGCAGCACGTCGACCGGGACAGGGTATGGCCAGCCCCAGCATTTT. Translating gives CASSTSTGTGYGQPQHF.

The CDR3 DNA sequence: TGTGCCATCAGTGAGTCGGGAGGGGACCGGGAGACCCAGTACTTC. It yields the protein CAISESGGDRETQYF. This rearrangement joins TRBV10-3 to TRBJ2-5, with 7 bases that match TRBD2. V lost 0 bases to trimming and J lost 5 bases; unmatched junction nucleotides: 6. Germline V gene sequence: CDR1 ENHRY, CDR2 SYGVKD. CDR3 length: 15 amino acids.

The rearrangement uses TRBV9 and TRBJ2-6; D is perhaps TRBD2 (5 bases). Trimming took 0 bases from V and 4 from J, leaving 8 bases between them. Germline V lookup: CDR1 SGDLS, CDR2 YYNGEE. This CDR3 comprises 15 residues. CDR3 in amino acids: CASSVATGGANVLTF. The DNA for the CDR3 is TGTGCCAGCAGCGTAGCTACGGGGGGGGCCAACGTCCTGACTTTC.

The rearrangement joins TRBV27 to TRBJ2-7; maybe TRBD1 (6 bases). Germline CDR1 MNHEY, CDR2 SMNVEV (reference sequence). The CDR3 has 12 residues. V was pared by 6 bases and J by 5 bases, with 11 bases between. The CDR3 DNA follows: TGTGCCAGCAGCCGCCGGGACAACGAGCAGTACTTC. Translated, it gives CASSRRDNEQYF.

This clone was counted only a few times. In DNA form, the CDR3 reads TGTGCCAGCAGTTCTGGGGGGTTTAGGGGGAACACTGAAGCTTTCTTT. The encoded protein is CASSSGGFRGNTEAFF. The chain combines TRBV27 with TRBJ1-1, with a tentative D call TRBD1 (5 bases). This CDR3 has 16 residues. Germline V lookup: CDR1 MNHEY, CDR2 SMNVEV (reference sequence). With 4 bases removed from V and 1 base from J, the gap between germline ends came to 16 bases.

This clone was seen only a few times. The J gene is TRBJ2-2, the V gene TRBV9; D is perhaps TRBD1 (6 bases). Germline-derived CDR1 and CDR2 are SGDLS and YYNGEE. V was pared by 4 bases and J by 7 bases, with 11 bases between. CDR3 length: 13 amino acids. CDR3 sequence: CASSLQGIGELFF. CDR3 coding DNA: TGTGCCAGCAGCCTCCAGGGGATCGGGGAGCTGTTTTTT.

The V gene is TRBV6-6, the J gene TRBJ2-3, with 8 bases aligning to TRBD2. V lost 7 bases and J lost 3; bases outside the gene matches: 6. Germline CDR1 MNHNY, CDR2 SVGAGI (reference sequence). The CDR3 covers 14 residues. CDR3 bases: TGTGCCAGCACGCAAGCGGGAGCAACAGATACGCAGTATTTT. Amino acid sequence: CASTQAGATDTQYF.

The V call is TRBV6-5, the J call TRBJ2-6; TRBD2 might be the D (5 bases). This CDR3 spans 15 amino acids. Looked up from germline, CDR1 is MNHEY and CDR2 is SVGAGI. Between the trimmed V and J ends, which lost 2 bases and 1 base, there was a span of 6 bases. CDR3 DNA sequence: TGTGCCAGCAGTTACGAGGGATCTGGGGCCAACGTCCTGACTTTC. Its protein is CASSYEGSGANVLTF.

This clone was counted a few times. The sample holds other DNA sequences that translate to the same CDR3. V usage is TRBV4-1 and J usage is TRBJ2-3; 10 positions match TRBD2. J was trimmed by 1 base and V by 1 base; bases with no gene match: 2. CDR1 and CDR2 (germline): MGHRA, YSYEKL. The length of the CDR3 is 16 residues. CDR3 DNA sequence: TGCGCCAGCAGCCAAGCTCTAGCGGGGGGCACAGATACGCAGTATTTT. Translated: CASSQALAGGTDTQYF.

The chain's CDR3 is CASSPGTDGRYTF. The CDR3 DNA sequence: TGCGCCAGCAGCCCAGGGACAGACGGGCGCTACACCTTC. This chain connects TRBV5-1 to TRBJ1-2; 7 bases agree with TRBD1. Germline loops: CDR1 SGHRS, CDR2 YFSETQ. The CDR3 is made up of 13 amino acids. Losses at the gene ends were 4 bases for V and 9 bases for J; bases not matched to a gene: 9.

The chain uses TRBV7-2 and TRBJ2-6; TRBD1 is a possible D gene (6 bases). This CDR3 has 16 amino acids. The germline gives CDR1 SGHTA, CDR2 FQGNSA. V lost 5 bases to trimming and J lost 4 bases, with 15 bases between them. CDR3 sequence (DNA): TGTGCCAGCAGCATCAGGGGTTACGGGGGGGCCAACGTCCTGACTTTC. It codes for CASSIRGYGGANVLTF.

V gene TRBV19 combines with J gene TRBJ1-1; D call uncertain. This CDR3 comprises 15 residues. Germline CDR1 LNHDA, CDR2 SQIVND (reference sequence). V lost 1 base and J 3 bases, leaving 12 bases between the germline ends. The CDR3 reads CASSIGGGLDTEAFF. The CDR3 nucleotides are TGTGCCAGTAGTATAGGAGGAGGGTTGGACACTGAAGCTTTCTTT.

V usage is TRBV10-3 and J usage is TRBJ1-1, with TRBD1 matching over 10 bases. The V gene end was trimmed by 2 bases and the J gene end by 3 bases; junction bases not matched to a gene: 3. This CDR3 is built from 15 residues. Germline V lookup: CDR1 ENHRY, CDR2 SYGVKD. CDR3 nucleotides: TGTGCCATCAGTGAGAGACAGGGGGCTGACACTGAAGCTTTCTTT. Its protein is CAISERQGADTEAFF.

The chain links TRBV12-5 to TRBJ2-1; 14 bases line up with TRBD2. The CDR3 is 17 residues long. Germline CDR1 LGHNT, CDR2 FRNRAP. J gave up 3 bases and V 7 bases, and 8 bases lay outside the gene matches. The CDR3 is CASEGRGLAGDYNEQFF. DNA for the CDR3: TGTGCTAGTGAAGGGCGGGGACTAGCGGGAGACTACAATGAGCAGTTCTTC.

CDR3 in amino acids: CASSLDGTGGSYNEQFF. The CDR3 DNA sequence: TGCGCCAGCAGCCTGGATGGGACAGGGGGCTCCTACAATGAGCAGTTCTTC. This sequence joins TRBV5-1 and TRBJ2-1; 11 bases line up with TRBD1. The V gene's germline CDR1 is SGHRS and CDR2 YFSETQ. V shed 4 bases, J shed 0 bases, and the junction held 6 bases outside the gene matches. CDR3 length: 17 residues.